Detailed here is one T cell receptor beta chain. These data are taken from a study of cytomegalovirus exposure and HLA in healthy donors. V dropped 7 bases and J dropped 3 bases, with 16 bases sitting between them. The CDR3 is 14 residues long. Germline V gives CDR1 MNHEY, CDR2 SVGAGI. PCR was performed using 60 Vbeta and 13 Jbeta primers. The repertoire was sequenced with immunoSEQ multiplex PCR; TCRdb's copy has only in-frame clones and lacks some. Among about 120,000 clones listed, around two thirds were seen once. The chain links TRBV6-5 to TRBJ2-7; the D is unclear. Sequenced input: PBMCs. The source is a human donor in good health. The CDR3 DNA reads TGTGCCAGCACCCCGTCCGCCAGAAACTACGAGCAGTACTTC. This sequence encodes CASTPSARNYEQYF.